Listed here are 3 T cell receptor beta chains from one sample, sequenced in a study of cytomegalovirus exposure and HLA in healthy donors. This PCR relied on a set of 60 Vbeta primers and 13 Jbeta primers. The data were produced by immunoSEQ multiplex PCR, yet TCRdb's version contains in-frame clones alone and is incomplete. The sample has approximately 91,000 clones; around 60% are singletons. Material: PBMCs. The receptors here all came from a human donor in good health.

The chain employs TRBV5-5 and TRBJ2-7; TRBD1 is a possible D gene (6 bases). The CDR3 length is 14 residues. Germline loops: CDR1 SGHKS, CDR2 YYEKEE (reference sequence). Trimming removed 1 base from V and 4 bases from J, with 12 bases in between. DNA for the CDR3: TGTGCCAGCAGCTTGCACAGGGAGTCGTACGAGCAGTACTTC. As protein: CASSLHRESYEQYF. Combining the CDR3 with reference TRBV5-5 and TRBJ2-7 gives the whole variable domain DAGVTQSPTHLIKTRGQQVTLRCSPISGHKSVSWYQQVLGQGPQFIFQYYEKEERGRGNFPDRFSARQFPNYSSELNVNALLLGDSALYLCASSLHRESYEQYFGPGTRLTVT.

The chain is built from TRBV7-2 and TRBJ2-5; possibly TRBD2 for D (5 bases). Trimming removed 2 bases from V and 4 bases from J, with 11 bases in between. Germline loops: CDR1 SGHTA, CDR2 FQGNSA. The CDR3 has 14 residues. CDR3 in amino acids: CASSLLRGRETQYF. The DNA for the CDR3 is TGTGCCAGCAGCTTATTGAGAGGGAGAGAGACCCAGTACTTC.

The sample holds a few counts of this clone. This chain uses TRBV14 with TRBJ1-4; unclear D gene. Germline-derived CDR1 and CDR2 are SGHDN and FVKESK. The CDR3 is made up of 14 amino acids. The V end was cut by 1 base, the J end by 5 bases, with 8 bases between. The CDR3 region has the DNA TGTGCCAGCAGCCAAGGGATCAGGAATGAAAAACTGTTTTTT. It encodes CASSQGIRNEKLFF.